This TCR beta chain came from a study of T cells in Graves' hyperthyroidism and ophthalmopathy. Study details: The blood sample was taken at first diagnosis, before treatment began.

Fresh peripheral blood, under 13 ml, was the source of the PBMCs. The investigators amplified TCR beta CDR3 regions from RNA transcripts. An initial round of RT-PCR targeting the TCR CDR3 relied on the HTBI primer set. TCRdb re-derived calls from the multiplex PCR reads in MiXCR, one entry per CDR3 protein. The sample lists hundreds of thousands of distinct CDR3 sequences; roughly 40% were seen once. V shed 0 bases and J shed 9 bases, with 9 bases lying between them. The CDR3 length is 13 residues. CDR1 is SGHAT and CDR2 is FQNNGV in the germline V gene. This clonotype was picked up many times. Material: blood. The chain joins TRBV11-2 to TRBJ1-5, with a weak D call TRBD1 (5 bases). This TCR was sampled from a man aged 18-30 years with Graves' hyperthyroidism. CDR3 loop: CASSLDSGTPQHF. In DNA form, the CDR3 reads TGTGCCAGCAGCTTAGATTCAGGGACGCCCCAGCATTTT.